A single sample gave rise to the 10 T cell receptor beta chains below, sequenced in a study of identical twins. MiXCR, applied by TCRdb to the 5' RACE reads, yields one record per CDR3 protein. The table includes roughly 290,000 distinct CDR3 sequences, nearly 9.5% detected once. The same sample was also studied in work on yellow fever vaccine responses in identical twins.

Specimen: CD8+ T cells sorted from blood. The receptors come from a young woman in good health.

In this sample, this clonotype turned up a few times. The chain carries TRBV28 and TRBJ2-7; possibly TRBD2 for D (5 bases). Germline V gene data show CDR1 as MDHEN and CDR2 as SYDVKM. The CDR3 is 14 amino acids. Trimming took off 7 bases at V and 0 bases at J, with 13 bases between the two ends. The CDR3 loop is CASTDGLGSYEQYF. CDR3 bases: TGTGCCAGCACCGACGGACTCGGCTCCTACGAGCAGTACTTC.

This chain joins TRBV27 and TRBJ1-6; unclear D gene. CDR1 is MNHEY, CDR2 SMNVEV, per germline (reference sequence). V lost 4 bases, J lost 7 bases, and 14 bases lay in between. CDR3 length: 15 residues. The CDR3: CASSSAPVPNSPLHF. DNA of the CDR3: TGTGCCAGCAGTTCCGCACCGGTCCCAAATTCACCCCTCCACTTT.

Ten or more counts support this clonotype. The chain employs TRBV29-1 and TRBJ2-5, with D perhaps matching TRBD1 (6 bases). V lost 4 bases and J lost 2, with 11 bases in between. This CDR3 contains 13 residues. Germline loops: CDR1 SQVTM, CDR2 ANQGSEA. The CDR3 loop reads CSVVLRGQETQYF. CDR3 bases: TGCAGCGTTGTGCTCAGGGGACAAGAGACCCAGTACTTC.

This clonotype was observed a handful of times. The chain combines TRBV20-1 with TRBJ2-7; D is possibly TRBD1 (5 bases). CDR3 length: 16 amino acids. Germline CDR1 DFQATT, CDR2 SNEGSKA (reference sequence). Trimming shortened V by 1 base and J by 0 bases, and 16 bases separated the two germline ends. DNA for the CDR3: TGCAGTGCTAGAGGTCTGACAGATAAACCCTCCTACGAGCAGTACTTC. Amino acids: CSARGLTDKPSYEQYF.

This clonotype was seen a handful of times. In nucleotides, the CDR3 is TGTGCCAGCAGTTGGGGACAGGGCCTCAACACCGGGGAGCTGTTTTTT. Protein sequence: CASSWGQGLNTGELFF. V and J are TRBV6-2 or TRBV6-3 and TRBJ2-2; 9 bases are a match to TRBD1. Germline lookup yields CDR1 MNHEY and CDR2 SVGEGT. V lost 4 bases to trimming and J lost 2 bases; unmatched junction nucleotides: 5. This CDR3 comprises 16 residues.

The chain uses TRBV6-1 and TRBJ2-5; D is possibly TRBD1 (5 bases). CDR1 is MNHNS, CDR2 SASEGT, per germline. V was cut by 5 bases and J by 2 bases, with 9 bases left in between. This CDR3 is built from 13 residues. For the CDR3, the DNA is TGTGCCAGCAGTCCAGGGAAACAAGAGACCCAGTACTTC. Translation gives CASSPGKQETQYF.

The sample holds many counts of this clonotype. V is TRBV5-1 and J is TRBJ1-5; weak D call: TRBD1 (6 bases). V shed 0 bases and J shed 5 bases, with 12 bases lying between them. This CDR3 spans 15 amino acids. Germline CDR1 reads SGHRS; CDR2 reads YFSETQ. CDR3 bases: TGCGCCAGCAGCTTGGTCAGGGGTGGTGATCAGCCCCAGCATTTT. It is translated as CASSLVRGGDQPQHF.

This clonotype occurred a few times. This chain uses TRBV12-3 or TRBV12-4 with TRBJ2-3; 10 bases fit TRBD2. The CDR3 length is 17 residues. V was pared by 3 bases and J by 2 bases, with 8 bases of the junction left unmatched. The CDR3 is CASSLGITSGVTDTQYF. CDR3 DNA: TGTGCCAGCAGTTTGGGCATTACTAGCGGGGTCACAGATACGCAGTATTTT.

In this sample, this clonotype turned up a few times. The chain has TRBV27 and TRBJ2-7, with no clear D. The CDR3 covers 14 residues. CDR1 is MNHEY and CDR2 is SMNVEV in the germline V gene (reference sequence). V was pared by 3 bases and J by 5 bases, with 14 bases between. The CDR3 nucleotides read TGTGCCAGCAGTTTGGCGGTAGTAGGGAACGAGCAGTACTTC. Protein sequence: CASSLAVVGNEQYF.

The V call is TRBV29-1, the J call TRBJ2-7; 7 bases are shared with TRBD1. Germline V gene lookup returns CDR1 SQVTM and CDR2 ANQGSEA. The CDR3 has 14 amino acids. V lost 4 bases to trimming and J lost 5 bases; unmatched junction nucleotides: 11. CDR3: CSVVPRDSFDEQYF. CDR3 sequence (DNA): TGCAGCGTTGTCCCCCGGGACAGCTTCGACGAGCAGTACTTC.